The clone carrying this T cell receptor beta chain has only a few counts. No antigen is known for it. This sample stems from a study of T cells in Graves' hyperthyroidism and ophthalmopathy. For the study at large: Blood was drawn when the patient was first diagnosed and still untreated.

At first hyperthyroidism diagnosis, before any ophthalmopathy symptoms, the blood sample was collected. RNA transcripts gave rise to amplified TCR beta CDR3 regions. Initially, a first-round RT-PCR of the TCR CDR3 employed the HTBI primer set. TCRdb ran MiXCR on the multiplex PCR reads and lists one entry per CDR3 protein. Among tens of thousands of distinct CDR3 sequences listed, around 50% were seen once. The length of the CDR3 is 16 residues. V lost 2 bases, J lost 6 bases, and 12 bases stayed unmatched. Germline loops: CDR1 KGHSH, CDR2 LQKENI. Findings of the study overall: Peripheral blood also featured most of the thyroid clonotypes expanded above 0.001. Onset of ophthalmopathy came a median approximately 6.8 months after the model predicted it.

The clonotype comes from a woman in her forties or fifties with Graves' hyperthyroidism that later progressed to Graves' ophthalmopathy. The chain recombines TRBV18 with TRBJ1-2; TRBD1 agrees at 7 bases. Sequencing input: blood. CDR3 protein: CASSPTGTEKIHGYTF. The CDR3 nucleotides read TGTGCCAGCTCACCAACCGGGACAGAAAAGATTCATGGCTACACCTTC.